This entry features one T cell receptor (beta chain) sequence. These data belong to a study of blood T cell repertoires in COVID-19. Study in general: Samples representing acute and convalescent COVID-19 were sourced from the United States, Italy and Spain.

Under the authors' procedure: The authors estimated nucleated cell counts from reference gene primer amplification. Sequencing was performed with immunoSEQ multiplex PCR; in TCRdb, only in-frame clones are kept and a portion is missing. The D gene and trimming were derived from the DNA, and the V and J assignments and clone size from that table. The sample contains 150,000 to 200,000 clones, roughly 83% of which appear only once. Unmatched junction bases numbered 10, after V lost 2 bases and J lost 6 bases. Germline CDR1 MGHDK, CDR2 SYGVNS. This CDR3 comprises 17 residues. Enrolled through a virtual design, the participants were between roughly 18 and 95 years of age and came from about two dozen US areas. Cohorts were assigned according to the clinical history that participants reported.

This sequence joins TRBV25-1 and TRBJ2-3, with TRBD2 identical over 11 bases. The sequence was obtained from a man aged 65 to 79 who had been exposed to COVID-19. What was sequenced was PBMCs or T cells enriched from blood (not recorded which). The CDR3 loop reads CASSEGWIAGGGDTQYF. DNA of the CDR3: TGTGCCAGCAGTGAAGGATGGATAGCGGGAGGGGGGGATACGCAGTATTTT.